The clone carrying this T cell receptor (beta chain) was counted a single time. Antigen unknown. This same CDR3 is encoded by further DNA sequences in the sample. The naive CD8 subset, CD45RO-negative cells positively selected for CCR7, excluded terminally differentiated effector memory CD45RA+ cells. The data stem from a study of shared clonotypes between healthy human individuals. Study-wide results and limits: Among a few donors, roughly 5.5% of naive CD4 clonotypes were found in common. Non-shared clonotypes had lower generation probabilities than those shared by all four donors.

Genomic DNA of every subset was divided equally among multiple immunoSEQ plates. The authors' processing: Without quality scores, immunoSEQ junctional reads could not be filtered like full-length reads. Generated by immunoSEQ multiplex PCR, the TCRdb table keeps only in-frame clones and is missing some. V, J and clone size reflect that table, while D and trimming were determined from the DNA. Of 1.5 million to 2.5 million clones in the sample, just under 95% were seen once. The germline gives CDR1 SEHNR, CDR2 FQNEAQ (reference sequence). This CDR3 contains 15 residues. The V and J ends lost 4 bases and 4 bases, in that order; junction bases with no gene match: 5.

This TCR was sampled from a man aged 18 to 30 in good health. The chain uses TRBV7-9 and TRBJ2-1; TRBD2 matches 9 bases. Sequencing was performed on naive CD8+ T cells sorted from blood. DNA for the CDR3: TGTGCCAGCAGCTCACTAGCGGGTCTATACAATGAGCAGTTCTTC. Translated: CASSSLAGLYNEQFF.